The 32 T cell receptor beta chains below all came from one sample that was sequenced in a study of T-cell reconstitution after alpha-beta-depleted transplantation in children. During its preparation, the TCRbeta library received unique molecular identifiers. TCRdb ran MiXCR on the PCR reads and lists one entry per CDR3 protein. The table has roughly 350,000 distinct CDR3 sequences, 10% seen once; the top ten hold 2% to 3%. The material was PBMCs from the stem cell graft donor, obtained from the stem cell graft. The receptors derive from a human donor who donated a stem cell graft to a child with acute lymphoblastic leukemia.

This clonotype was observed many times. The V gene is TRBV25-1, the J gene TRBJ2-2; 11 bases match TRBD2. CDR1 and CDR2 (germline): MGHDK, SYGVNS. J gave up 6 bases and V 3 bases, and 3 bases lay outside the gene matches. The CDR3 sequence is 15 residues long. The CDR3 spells CASSDTSGRAGELFF. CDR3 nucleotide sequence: TGTGCCAGCAGTGATACTAGCGGGAGAGCCGGGGAGCTGTTTTTT. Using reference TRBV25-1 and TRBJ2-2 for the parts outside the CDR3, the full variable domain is EADIYQTPRYLVIGTGKKITLECSQTMGHDKMYWYQQDPGMELHLIHYSYGVNSTEKGDLSSESTVSRIRTEHFPLTLESARPSHTSQYLCASSDTSGRAGELFFGEGSRLTVL.

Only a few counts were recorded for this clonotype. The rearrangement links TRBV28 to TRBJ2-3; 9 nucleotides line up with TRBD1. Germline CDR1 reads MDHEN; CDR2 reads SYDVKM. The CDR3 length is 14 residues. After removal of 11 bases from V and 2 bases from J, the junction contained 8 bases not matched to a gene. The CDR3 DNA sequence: TGTGCCTGCCGGGACAGGGATTACACAGATACGCAGTATTTT. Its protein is CACRDRDYTDTQYF. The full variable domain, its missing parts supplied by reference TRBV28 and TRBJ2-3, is DVKVTQSSRYLVKRTGEKVFLECVQDMDHENMFWYRQDPGLGLRLIYFSYDVKMKEKGDIPEGYSVSREKKERFSLILESASTNQTSMYLCACRDRDYTDTQYFGPGTRLTVL.

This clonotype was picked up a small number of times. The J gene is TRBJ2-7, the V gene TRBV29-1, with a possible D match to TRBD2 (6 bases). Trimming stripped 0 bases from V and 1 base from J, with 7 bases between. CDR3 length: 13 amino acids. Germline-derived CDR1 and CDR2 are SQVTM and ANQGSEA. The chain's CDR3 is CSVEEGGSYEQYF. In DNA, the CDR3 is TGCAGCGTTGAAGAGGGAGGTTCCTACGAGCAGTACTTC.

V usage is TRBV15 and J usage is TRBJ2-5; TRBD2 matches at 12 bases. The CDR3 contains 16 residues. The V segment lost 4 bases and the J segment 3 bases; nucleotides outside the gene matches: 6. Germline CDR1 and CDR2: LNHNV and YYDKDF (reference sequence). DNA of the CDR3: TGTGCCACCAGCACTGCGACTAGCGGGAGCAAAGAGACCCAGTACTTC. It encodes CATSTATSGSKETQYF. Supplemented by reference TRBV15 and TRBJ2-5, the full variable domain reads DAMVIQNPRYQVTQFGKPVTLSCSQTLNHNVMYWYQQKSSQAPKLLFHYYDKDFNNEADTPDNFQSRRPNTSFCFLDIRSPGLGDTAMYLCATSTATSGSKETQYFGPGTRLLVL.

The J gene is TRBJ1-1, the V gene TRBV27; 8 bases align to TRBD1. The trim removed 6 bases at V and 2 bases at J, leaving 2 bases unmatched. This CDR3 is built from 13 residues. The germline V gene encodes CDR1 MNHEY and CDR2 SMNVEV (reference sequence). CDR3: CASRTGANTEAFF. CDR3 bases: TGTGCCAGCAGGACAGGGGCTAACACTGAAGCTTTCTTT.

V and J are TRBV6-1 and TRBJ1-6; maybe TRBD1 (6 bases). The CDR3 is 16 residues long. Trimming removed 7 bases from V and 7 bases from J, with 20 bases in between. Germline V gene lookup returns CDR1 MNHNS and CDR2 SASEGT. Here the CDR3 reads CASTSKGVRGNSPLHF. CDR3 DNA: TGTGCCAGCACCTCGAAGGGAGTCAGGGGAAATTCACCCCTCCACTTT.

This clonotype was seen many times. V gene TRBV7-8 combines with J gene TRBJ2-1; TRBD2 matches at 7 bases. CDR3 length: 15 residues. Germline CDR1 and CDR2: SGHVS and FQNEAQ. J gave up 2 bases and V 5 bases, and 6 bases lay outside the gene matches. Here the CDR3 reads CASSPGLGTYNEQFF. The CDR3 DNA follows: TGTGCCAGCAGCCCAGGACTAGGTACCTACAATGAGCAGTTCTTC.

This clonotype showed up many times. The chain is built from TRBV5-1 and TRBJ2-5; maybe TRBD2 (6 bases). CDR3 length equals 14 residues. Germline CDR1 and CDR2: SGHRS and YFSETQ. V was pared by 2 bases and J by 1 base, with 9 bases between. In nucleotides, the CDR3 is TGCGCCAGCAGCTTAACGGGGGTCCAAGAGACCCAGTACTTC. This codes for CASSLTGVQETQYF.

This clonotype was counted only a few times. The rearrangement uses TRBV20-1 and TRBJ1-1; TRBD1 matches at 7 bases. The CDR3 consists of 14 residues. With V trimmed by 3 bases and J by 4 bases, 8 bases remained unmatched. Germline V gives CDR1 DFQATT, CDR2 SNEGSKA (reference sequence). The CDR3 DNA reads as TGCAGTGCTAGGGGGTTACAGGGGATCACTGAAGCTTTCTTT. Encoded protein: CSARGLQGITEAFF.

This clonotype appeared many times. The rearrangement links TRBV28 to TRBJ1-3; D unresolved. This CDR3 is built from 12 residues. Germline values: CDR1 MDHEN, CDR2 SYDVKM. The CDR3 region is CVVSASGNTIYF. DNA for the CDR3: TGTGTAGTATCCGCCTCTGGAAACACCATATATTTT.

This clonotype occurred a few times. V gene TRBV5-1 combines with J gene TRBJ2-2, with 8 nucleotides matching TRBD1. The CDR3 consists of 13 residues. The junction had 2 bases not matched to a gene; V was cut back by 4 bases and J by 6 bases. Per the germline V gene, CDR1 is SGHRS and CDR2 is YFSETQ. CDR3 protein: CASSQDRAGELFF. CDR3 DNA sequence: TGCGCCAGCAGCCAGGACAGGGCCGGGGAGCTGTTTTTT.

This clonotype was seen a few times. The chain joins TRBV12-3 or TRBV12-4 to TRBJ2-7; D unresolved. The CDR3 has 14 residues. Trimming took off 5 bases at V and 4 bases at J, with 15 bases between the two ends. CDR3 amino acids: CASSRSGFGYEQYF. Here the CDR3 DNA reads TGTGCCAGCAGTCGCTCAGGTTTTGGGTACGAGCAGTACTTC.

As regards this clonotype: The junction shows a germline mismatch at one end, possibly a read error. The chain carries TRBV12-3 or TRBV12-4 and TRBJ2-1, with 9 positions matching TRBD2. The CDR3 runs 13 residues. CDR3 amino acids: CTSSQTTSGEQFF. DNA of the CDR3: TGTACCAGCAGTCAGACGACTAGCGGAGAGCAGTTCTTC.

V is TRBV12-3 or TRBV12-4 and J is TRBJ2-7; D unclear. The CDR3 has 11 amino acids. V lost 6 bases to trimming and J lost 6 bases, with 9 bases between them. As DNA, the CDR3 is TGTGCCAGCAGGATCATTAGCGAGCAGTACTTC. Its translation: CASRIISEQYF.

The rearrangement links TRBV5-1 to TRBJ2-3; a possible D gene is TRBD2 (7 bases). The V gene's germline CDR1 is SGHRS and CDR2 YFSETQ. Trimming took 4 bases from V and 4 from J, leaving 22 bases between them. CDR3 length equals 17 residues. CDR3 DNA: TGCGCCAGCAGCCTGGGGGGGGCTAGCGGAACCCCAGATACGCAGTATTTT. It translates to CASSLGGASGTPDTQYF.

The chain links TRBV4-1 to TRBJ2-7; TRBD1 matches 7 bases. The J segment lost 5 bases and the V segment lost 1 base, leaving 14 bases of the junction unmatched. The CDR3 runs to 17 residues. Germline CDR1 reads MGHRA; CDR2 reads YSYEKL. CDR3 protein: CASSQGTSWGRGNEQYF. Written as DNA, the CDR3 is TGCGCCAGCAGCCAAGGGACCAGCTGGGGCAGGGGGAACGAGCAGTACTTC.

The CDR3 bases are TGTGCCAGCAGCGATGACAGGGGAGGTGGCTACACCTTC. Translated: CASSDDRGGGYTF. This chain uses TRBV7-9 with TRBJ1-2; 8 nucleotides agree with TRBD1. The junction had 6 bases not matched to a gene; V was cut back by 5 bases and J by 7 bases. The CDR3 consists of 13 residues. Germline V gene sequence: CDR1 SEHNR, CDR2 FQNEAQ (reference sequence). The full variable domain, in which reference TRBV7-9 and TRBJ1-2 provide the parts outside the CDR3, is DTGVSQNPRHKITKRGQNVTFRCDPISEHNRLYWYRQTLGQGPEFLTYFQNEAQLEKSRLLSDRFSAERPKGSFSTLEIQRTEQGDSAMYLCASSDDRGGGYTFGSGTRLTVV.

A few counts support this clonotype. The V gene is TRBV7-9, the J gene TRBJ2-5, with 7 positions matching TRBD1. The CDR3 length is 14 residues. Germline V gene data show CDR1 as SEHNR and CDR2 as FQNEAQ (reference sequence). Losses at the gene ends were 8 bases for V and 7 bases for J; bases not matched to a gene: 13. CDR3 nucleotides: TGTGCCAGCTCAGCTTACGGACAGGCTGTGACCCAGTACTTC. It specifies CASSAYGQAVTQYF.

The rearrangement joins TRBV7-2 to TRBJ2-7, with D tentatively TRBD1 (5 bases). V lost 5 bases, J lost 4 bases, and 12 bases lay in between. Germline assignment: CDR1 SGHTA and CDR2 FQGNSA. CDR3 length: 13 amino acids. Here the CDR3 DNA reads TGTGCCAGCAGCGAAAAGGGGCCATACGAGCAGTACTTC. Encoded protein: CASSEKGPYEQYF.

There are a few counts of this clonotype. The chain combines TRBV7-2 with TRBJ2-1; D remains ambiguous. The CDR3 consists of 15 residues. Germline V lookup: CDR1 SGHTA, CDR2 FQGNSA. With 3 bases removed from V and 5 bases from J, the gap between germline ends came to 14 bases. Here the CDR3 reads CASSFGHDSNNEQFF. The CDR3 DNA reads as TGTGCCAGCAGCTTCGGTCATGACTCTAACAATGAGCAGTTCTTC.

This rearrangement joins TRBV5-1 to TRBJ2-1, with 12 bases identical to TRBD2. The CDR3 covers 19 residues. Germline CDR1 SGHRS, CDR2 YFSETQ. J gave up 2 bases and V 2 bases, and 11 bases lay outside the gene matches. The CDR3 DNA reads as TGCGCCAGCAGCTTCATTCTAGCGGGAGGGCCAGTTACCTACAATGAGCAGTTCTTC. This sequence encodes CASSFILAGGPVTYNEQFF.

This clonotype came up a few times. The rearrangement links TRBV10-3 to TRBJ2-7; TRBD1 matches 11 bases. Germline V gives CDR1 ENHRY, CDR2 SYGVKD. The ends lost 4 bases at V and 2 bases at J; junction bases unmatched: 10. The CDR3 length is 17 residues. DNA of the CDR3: TGTGCCATCAGTGGGGGACAGGGGGGCTCAAACCCCTACGAGCAGTACTTC. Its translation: CAISGGQGGSNPYEQYF.

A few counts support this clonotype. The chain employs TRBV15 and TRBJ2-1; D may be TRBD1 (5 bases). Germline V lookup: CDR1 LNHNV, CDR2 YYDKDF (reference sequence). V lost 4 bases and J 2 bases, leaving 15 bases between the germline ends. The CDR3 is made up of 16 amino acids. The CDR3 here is CATSTGKGAPYNEQFF. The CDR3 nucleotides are TGTGCCACCAGCACAGGGAAAGGGGCCCCCTACAATGAGCAGTTCTTC.

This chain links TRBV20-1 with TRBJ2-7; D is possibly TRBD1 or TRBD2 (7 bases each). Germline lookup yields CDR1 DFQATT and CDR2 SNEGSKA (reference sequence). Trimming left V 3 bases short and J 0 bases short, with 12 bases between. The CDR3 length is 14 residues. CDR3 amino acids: CSARGGGNSYEQYF. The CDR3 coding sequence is TGCAGTGCTAGGGGAGGGGGCAACTCCTACGAGCAGTACTTC.

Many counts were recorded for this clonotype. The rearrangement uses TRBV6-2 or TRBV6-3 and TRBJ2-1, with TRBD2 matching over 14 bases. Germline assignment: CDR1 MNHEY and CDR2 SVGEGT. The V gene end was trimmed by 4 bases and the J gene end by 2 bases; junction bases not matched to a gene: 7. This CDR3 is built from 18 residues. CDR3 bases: TGTGCCAGCAGTTCCCCGGGACTAGCGGGAGACACCTACAATGAGCAGTTCTTC. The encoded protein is CASSSPGLAGDTYNEQFF.

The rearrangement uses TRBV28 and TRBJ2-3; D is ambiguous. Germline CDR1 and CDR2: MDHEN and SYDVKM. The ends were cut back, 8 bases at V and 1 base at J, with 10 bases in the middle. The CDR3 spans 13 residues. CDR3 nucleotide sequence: TGTGCCAGCCCGTCTAGTTGCACAGATACGCAGTATTTT. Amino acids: CASPSSCTDTQYF. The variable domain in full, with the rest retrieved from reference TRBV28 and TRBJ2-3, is DVKVTQSSRYLVKRTGEKVFLECVQDMDHENMFWYRQDPGLGLRLIYFSYDVKMKEKGDIPEGYSVSREKKERFSLILESASTNQTSMYLCASPSSCTDTQYFGPGTRLTVL.

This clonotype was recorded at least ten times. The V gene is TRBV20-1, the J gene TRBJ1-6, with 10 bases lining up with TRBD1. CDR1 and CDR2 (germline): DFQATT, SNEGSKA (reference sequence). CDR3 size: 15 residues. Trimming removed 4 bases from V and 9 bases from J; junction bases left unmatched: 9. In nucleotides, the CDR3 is TGCAGTGCTACCCAGGGTCGGACAGGGGGTTCACCCCTCCACTTT. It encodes CSATQGRTGGSPLHF.

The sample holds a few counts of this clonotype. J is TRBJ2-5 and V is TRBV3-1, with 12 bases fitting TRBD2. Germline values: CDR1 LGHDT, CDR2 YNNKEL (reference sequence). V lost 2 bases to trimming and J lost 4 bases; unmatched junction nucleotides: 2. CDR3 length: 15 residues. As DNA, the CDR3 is TGTGCCAGCAGCCAAACTAGCGGGAGGTCAGAGACCCAGTACTTC. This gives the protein CASSQTSGRSETQYF.

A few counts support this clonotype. The DNA for the CDR3 is TGTGCCAGCAGGAATGGAAAGACCCAGTACTTC. Translating it yields CASRNGKTQYF. The gene calls are TRBV12-3 or TRBV12-4 and TRBJ2-5; no clear D gene. V was cut by 6 bases and J by 6 bases, with 8 bases left in between. This CDR3 has 11 residues.

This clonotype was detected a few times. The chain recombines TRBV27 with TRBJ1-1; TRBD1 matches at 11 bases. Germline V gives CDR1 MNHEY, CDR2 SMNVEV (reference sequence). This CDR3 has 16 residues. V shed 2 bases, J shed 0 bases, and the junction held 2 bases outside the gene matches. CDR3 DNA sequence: TGTGCCAGCAGTTTACGGACAGGGGGCCTGAACACTGAAGCTTTCTTT. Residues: CASSLRTGGLNTEAFF.

The CDR3 DNA reads as TGTGCCATCAGTGGTGGCCAGGGCTACGAGCAGTACTTC. It is translated as CAISGGQGYEQYF. The J gene is TRBJ2-7, the V gene TRBV10-3; tentative D call: TRBD1 (5 bases). The germline V gene encodes CDR1 ENHRY and CDR2 SYGVKD. This CDR3 has 13 residues. V shed 4 bases and J shed 3 bases, with 10 bases lying between them.

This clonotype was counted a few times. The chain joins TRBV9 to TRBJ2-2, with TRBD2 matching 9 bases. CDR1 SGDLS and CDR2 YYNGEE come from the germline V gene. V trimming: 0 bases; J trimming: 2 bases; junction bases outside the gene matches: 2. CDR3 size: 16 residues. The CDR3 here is CASSVVSGSNTGELFF. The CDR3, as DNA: TGTGCCAGCAGCGTAGTTAGCGGGAGTAACACCGGGGAGCTGTTTTTT.